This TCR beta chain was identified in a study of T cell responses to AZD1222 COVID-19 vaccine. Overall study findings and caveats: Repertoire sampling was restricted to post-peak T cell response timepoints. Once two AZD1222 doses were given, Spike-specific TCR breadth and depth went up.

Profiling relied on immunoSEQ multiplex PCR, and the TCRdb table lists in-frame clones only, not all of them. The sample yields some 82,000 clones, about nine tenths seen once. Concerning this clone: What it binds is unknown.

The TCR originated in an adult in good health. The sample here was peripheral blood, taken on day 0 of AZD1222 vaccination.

CDR3: CASSRKTGANSSPLHF. CDR3 sequence (DNA): TGTGCCAGCAGCCGGAAGACAGGGGCAAATAGTTCACCCCTCCACTTT. This rearrangement joins TRBV3-1 (or the pseudogene TRBV3-2) to TRBJ1-6, with 8 positions matching TRBD1. The CDR3 is made up of 16 amino acids. V was clipped by 4 bases and J by 9 bases; unmatched bases: 11. Germline V gives CDR1 LGHDT, CDR2 YNNKEL (reference sequence).